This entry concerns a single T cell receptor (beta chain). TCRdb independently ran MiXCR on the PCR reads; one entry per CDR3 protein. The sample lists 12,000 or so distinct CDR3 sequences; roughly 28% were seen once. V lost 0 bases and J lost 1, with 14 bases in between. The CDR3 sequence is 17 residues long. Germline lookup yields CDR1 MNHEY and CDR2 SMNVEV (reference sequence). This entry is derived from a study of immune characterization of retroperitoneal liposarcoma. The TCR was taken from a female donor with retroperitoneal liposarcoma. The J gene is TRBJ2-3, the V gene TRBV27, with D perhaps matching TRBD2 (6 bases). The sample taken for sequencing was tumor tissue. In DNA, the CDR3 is TGTGCCAGCAGTTTATCCGCAGGACTAACCCGCACAGATACGCAGTATTTT. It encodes CASSLSAGLTRTDTQYF.